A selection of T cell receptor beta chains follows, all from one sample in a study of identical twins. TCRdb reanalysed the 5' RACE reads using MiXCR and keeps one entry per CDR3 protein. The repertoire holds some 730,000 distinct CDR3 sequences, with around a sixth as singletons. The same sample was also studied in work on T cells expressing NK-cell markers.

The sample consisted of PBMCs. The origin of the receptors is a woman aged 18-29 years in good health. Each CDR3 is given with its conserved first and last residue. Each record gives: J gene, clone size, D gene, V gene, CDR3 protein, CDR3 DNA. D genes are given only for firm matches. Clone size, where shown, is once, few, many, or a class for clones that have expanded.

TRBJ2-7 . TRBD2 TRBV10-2 CASRDGLAGDYEQYF TGCGCCAGCAGGGACGGACTAGCGGGAGACTACGAGCAGTACTTC
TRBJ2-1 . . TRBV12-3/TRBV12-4 CASSPPRFRGNEQFF TGTGCCAGCAGTCCCCCCCGGTTTAGGGGCAATGAGCAGTTCTTC
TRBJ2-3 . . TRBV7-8 CASSPGTAGGTDTQYF TGTGCCAGCAGCCCTGGGACCGCCGGGGGCACAGATACGCAGTATTTT
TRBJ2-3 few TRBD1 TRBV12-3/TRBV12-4 CASSFRDRTDTQYF TGTGCCAGCAGTTTCCGGGACAGGACAGATACGCAGTATTTT
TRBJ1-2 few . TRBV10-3 CAISESGIYGYTF TGTGCCATCAGTGAGTCAGGGATCTATGGCTACACCTTC
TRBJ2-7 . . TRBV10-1 CASSDGGTYEQYF TGCGCCAGCAGTGACGGGGGAACCTACGAGCAGTACTTC
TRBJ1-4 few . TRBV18 CASSPRFTNEKLFF TGTGCCAGCTCACCACGGTTTACTAATGAAAAACTGTTTTTT
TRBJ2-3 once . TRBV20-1 CSARDRLEGTDTQYF TGCAGTGCTAGAGATCGATTGGAGGGAACAGATACGCAGTATTTT
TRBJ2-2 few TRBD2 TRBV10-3 CAVRTSSNTGELFF TGTGCCGTAAGGACTAGCTCGAACACCGGGGAGCTGTTTTTT
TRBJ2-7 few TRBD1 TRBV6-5 CASSYSNRGFYEQYF TGTGCCAGCAGTTACTCGAACAGGGGATTCTACGAGCAGTACTTC
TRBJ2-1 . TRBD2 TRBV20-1 CSAEPGLAGSNEQFF TGCAGTGCCGAACCGGGACTAGCGGGATCCAATGAGCAGTTCTTC